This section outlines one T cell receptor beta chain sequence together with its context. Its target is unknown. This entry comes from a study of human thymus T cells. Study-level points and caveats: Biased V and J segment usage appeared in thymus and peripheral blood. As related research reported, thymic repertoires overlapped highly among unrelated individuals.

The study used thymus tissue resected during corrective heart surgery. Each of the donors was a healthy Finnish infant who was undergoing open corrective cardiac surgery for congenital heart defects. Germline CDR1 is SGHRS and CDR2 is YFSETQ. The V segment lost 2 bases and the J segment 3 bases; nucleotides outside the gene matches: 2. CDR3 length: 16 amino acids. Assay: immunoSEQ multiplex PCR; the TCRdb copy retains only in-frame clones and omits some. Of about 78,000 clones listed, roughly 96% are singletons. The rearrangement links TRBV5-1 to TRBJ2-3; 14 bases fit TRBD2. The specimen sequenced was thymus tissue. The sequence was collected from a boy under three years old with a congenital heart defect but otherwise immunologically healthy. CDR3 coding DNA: TGCGCCAGCAGCTTTGGGACTAGCGGGAGAACAGATACGCAGTATTTT. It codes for CASSFGTSGRTDTQYF.